This paragraph reports one T cell receptor beta chain. These data are taken from a study of long-term antiretroviral therapy in people with HIV. Survey-level resolution applied to immunoSEQ assay v3.0. Measured with immunoSEQ multiplex PCR; TCRdb has only the in-frame clones, and not every one. The sample carries 48,000 or so clones, approximately 79% recorded once. Germline-derived CDR1 and CDR2 are MNHEY and SMNVEV (reference sequence). The CDR3 totals 13 residues. Between the trimmed V and J ends, which lost 4 bases and 2 bases, there was a span of 9 bases. V is TRBV27 and J is TRBJ2-7; the D gene is possibly TRBD1 (6 bases). The sample in question was unsorted PBMCs, obtained 0.8 years after starting antiretroviral therapy. The receptor was isolated from a woman under 30 with HIV. The CDR3, as DNA: TGTGCCAGCAGTTCTACAGGGCCCTACGAGCAGTACTTC. Translated, it gives CASSSTGPYEQYF.